The text below deals with one T cell receptor (beta chain). The antigen is unknown. These data are taken from a study of T cell responses to AZD1222 COVID-19 vaccine. Study observations and caveats: Following two doses of AZD1222, Spike-specific TCR breadth and depth rose.

Clones were read by immunoSEQ multiplex PCR, and TCRdb kept only the in-frame ones, dropping some. The table has 190,000 or so clones, more than 85% seen once. Second-dose timings of about 4 or about 12 weeks were pooled. This sequence was found in an adult who received the AZD1222 COVID-19 vaccine. The sample consisted of peripheral blood, taken 28 days after the second AZD1222 dose.

DNA for the CDR3: TGTGCCTGCATGACAGGGCATAATTCACCCCTCCACTTT. This sequence encodes CACMTGHNSPLHF. The rearrangement links TRBV30 to TRBJ1-6, with 7 nucleotides matching TRBD1. The germline gives CDR1 GTSNPN, CDR2 SVGIG (reference sequence). Trimming took 6 bases from V and 5 from J; bases not matched to a gene: 4. This CDR3 is built from 13 residues.